The present TCR beta chain was sequenced within a study of neurological immune-mediated disorders. This clonotype was recorded at least ten times. The V gene's germline CDR1 is SGHKS and CDR2 YYEKEE (reference sequence). The V and J ends lost 6 bases and 5 bases respectively, with 20 bases between them. The CDR3 is 15 residues long. In each sequencing run, over 160 million TCR-beta sequences were generated from 15-18 subjects. TCRdb re-called the 5' RACE reads with MiXCR, one entry per CDR3 protein. The table lists about 24,000 distinct CDR3 sequences, over 5% of them singletons, with around 5% in the top ten.

This chain links TRBV5-5 with TRBJ2-5; D perhaps matches TRBD1 (6 bases). The receptor's source is a woman in her 40s in good health. Sequenced sample: PBMCs. CDR3 residues: CASIRIQGIEETQYF. CDR3 in DNA: TGTGCCAGCATCCGTATACAGGGAATTGAGGAGACCCAGTACTTC.